This T cell receptor beta chain was recorded in a study of T cell responses to AZD1222 COVID-19 vaccine. Study-level findings and limits: Baseline antibody screening turned up just a handful of seropositive AZD1222 recipients.

This clone was recorded only once. Its antigen is as yet unknown. The assay was immunoSEQ multiplex PCR, and TCRdb's table has in-frame clones only and misses some. This sample has under 150,000 clones, with almost 90% found just once. The sequencing used peripheral blood, collected 28 days after the second AZD1222 dose. The TCR sequence derives from an adult who received the AZD1222 COVID-19 vaccine.

The CDR3 DNA reads TGTGCCAGCAGTTACTCCCGCTGGGGTGCCACAGATACGCAGTATTTT. Its translation: CASSYSRWGATDTQYF. This chain joins TRBV6-5 and TRBJ2-3; D not certain. The CDR3 is 16 amino acids. Germline CDR1 and CDR2: MNHEY and SVGAGI. V gave up 0 bases and J gave up 2 bases, with 12 bases separating them.